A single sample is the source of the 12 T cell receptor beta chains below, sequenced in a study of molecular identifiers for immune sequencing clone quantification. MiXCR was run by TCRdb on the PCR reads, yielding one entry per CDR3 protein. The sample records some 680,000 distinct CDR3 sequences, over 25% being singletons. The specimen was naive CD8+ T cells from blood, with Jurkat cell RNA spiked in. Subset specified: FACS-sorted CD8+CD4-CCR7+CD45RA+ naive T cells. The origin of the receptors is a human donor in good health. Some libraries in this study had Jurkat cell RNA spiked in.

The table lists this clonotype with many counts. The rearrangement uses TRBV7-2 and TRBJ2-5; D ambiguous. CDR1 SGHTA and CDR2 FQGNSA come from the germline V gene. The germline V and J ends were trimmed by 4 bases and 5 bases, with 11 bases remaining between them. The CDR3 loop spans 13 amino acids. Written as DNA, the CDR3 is TGTGCCAGCAGCTCGCCGTGGACGGAGACCCAGTACTTC. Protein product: CASSSPWTETQYF. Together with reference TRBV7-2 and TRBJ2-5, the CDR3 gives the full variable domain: GAGVSQSPSNKVTEKGKDVELRCDPISGHTALYWYRQSLGQGLEFLIYFQGNSAPDKSGLPSDRFSAERTGGSVSTLTIQRTQQEDSAVYLCASSSPWTETQYFGPGTRLLVL.

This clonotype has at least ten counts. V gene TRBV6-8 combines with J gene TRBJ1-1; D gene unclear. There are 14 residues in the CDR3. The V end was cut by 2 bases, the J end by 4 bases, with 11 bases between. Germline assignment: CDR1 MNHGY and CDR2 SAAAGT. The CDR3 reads CASSYLRGFTEAFF. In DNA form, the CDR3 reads TGTGCCAGCAGTTACCTCCGGGGTTTCACTGAAGCTTTCTTT.

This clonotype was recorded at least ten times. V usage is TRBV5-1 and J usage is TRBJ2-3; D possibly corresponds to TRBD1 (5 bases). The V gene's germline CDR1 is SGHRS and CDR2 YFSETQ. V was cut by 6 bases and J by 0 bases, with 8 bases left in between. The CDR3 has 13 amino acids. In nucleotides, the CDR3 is TGCGCCAGCACGACAGATAGCACAGATACGCAGTATTTT. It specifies CASTTDSTDTQYF.

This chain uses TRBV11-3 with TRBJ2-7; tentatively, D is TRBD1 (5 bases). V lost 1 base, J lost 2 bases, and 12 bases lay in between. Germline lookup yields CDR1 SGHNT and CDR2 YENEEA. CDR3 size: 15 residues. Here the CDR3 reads CASSLGVQDTYEQYF. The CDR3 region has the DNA TGTGCCAGCAGCTTAGGGGTCCAGGACACCTACGAGCAGTACTTC.

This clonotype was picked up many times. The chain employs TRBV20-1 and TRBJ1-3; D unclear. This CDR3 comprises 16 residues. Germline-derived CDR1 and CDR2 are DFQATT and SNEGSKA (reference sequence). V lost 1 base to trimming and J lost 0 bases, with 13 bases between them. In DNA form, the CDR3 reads TGCAGTGCTAGAGCTACAACTGGAGTCTCTGGAAACACCATATATTTT. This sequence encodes CSARATTGVSGNTIYF.

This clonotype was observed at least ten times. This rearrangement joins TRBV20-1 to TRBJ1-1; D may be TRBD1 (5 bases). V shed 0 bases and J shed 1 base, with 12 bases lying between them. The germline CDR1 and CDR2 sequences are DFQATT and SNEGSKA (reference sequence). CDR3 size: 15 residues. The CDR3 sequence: CSARDLRGPNTEAFF. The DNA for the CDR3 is TGCAGTGCTAGAGACTTAAGGGGCCCGAACACTGAAGCTTTCTTT.

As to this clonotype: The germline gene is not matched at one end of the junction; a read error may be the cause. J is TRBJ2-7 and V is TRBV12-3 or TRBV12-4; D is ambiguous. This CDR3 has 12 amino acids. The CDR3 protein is CASSLRSYAQYF. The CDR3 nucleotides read TGTGCCAGCAGTTTAAGAAGCTACGCGCAGTACTTC.

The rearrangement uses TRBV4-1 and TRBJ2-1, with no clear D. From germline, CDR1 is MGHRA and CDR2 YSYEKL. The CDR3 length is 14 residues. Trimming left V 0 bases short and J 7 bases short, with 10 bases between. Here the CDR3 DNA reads TGCGCCAGCAGCCAAGACCACGGGTCAAATGAGCAGTTCTTC. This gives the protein CASSQDHGSNEQFF.

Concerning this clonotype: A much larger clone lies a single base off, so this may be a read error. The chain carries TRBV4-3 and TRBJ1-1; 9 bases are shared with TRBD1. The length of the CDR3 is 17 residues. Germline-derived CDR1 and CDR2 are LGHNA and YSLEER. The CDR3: CTSSQDSRGQGYTEAFF. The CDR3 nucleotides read TGCACCAGCAGCCAAGATTCAAGGGGACAGGGATACACTGAAGCTTTCTTT.

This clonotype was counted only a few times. The CDR3 DNA sequence: TGTGCCAGCAGTTCCGGGACAGCGATTTCCCTAGCCAAAAACATTCAGTACTTC. Translating it yields CASSSGTAISLAKNIQYF. The V and J genes are TRBV12-3 or TRBV12-4 and TRBJ2-4, with 7 bases fitting TRBD1. J gave up 0 bases and V 4 bases, and 12 bases lay outside the gene matches. The CDR3 is 18 amino acids.

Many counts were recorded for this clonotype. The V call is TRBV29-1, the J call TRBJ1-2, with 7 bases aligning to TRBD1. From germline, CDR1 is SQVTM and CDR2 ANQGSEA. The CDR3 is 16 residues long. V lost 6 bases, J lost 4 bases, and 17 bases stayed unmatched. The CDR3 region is CSVDRDTPKGAYGYTF. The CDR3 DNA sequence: TGCAGCGTCGACCGGGACACCCCCAAGGGGGCCTATGGCTACACCTTC.

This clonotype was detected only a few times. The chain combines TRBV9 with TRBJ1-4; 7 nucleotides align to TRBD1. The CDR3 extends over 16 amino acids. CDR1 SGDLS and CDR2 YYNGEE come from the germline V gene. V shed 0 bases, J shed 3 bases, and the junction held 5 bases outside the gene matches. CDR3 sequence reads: CASSVEGDSPNEKLFF. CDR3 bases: TGTGCCAGCAGCGTAGAGGGGGACAGCCCTAATGAAAAACTGTTTTTT.